This T cell receptor (beta chain) emerged from a study of T cells after posttransplantation cyclophosphamide. The V and J ends lost 0 bases and 2 bases respectively, with 13 bases between them. Per germline, CDR1 SNHLY and CDR2 FYNNEI. The CDR3 contains 16 residues. Peripheral blood was collected from the related graft donor on the marrow donation day. The protocol was immunoSEQ multiplex PCR, while the TCRdb copy is restricted to in-frame clones and leaves out a portion. The sample carries approximately 47,000 clones, about 91% recorded once. This rearrangement joins TRBV2 to TRBJ2-5; D call uncertain. The sample comprised PBMCs. The clonotype originates from a woman in her fifties or sixties in good health and a related stem cell transplant donor. CDR3 in amino acids: CASSEAFTERQETQYF. The CDR3 nucleotides read TGTGCCAGCAGTGAAGCTTTCACGGAGAGGCAAGAGACCCAGTACTTC. The variable domain in full, completed from reference TRBV2 and TRBJ2-5, reads EPEVTQTPSHQVTQMGQEVILRCVPISNHLYFYWYRQILGQKVEFLVSFYNNEISEKSEIFDDQFSVERPDGSNFTLKIRSTKLEDSAMYFCASSEAFTERQETQYFGPGTRLLVL.